These 20 T cell receptor beta chains were sequenced from one sample in a study of CD8+ T cells in alopecia areata. Extraction of RNA preceded its reverse transcription into cDNA, which served as the sequencing template. Generated by immunoSEQ multiplex PCR, the TCRdb table keeps only in-frame clones and is missing some. This table holds 150,000 or so clones, around three fifths found once. The sample here was CD4+ T cells sorted from blood, taken at week 0. The origin of the receptors is a human donor with alopecia areata.

This chain connects TRBV4-1 to TRBJ1-4; D gene uncertain. The germline V gene has CDR1 MGHRA and CDR2 YSYEKL. The CDR3 runs 13 residues. V lost 2 bases and J lost 4, with 5 bases in between. CDR3 DNA: TGCGCCAGCAGCCAAAATCGTAATGAAAAACTGTTTTTT. This codes for CASSQNRNEKLFF.

This clone came up many times. The V gene is TRBV14, the J gene TRBJ2-7, with D tentatively TRBD2 (6 bases). CDR1 and CDR2 (germline): SGHDN, FVKESK. The CDR3 loop spans 14 amino acids. V lost 5 bases and J 1 base, leaving 12 bases between the germline ends. The CDR3 spells CASSKGSGSYEQYF. The DNA of the CDR3 is TGTGCCAGCAGCAAGGGTAGCGGATCCTACGAGCAGTACTTC.

J is TRBJ2-2 and V is TRBV13; tentative D call: TRBD1 (5 bases). The CDR3 runs to 18 residues. With 3 bases removed from V and 0 bases from J, the gap between germline ends came to 17 bases. CDR1 is PRHDT and CDR2 is FYEKMQ in the germline V gene (reference sequence). The CDR3 coding sequence is TGTGCCAGCAGCTTTAGGCCCTTCGACAGACCGAACACCGGGGAGCTGTTTTTT. As protein: CASSFRPFDRPNTGELFF.

The rearrangement joins TRBV4-2 to TRBJ1-1; 7 bases match TRBD1. CDR1 is LGHNA and CDR2 is YNFKEQ in the germline V gene. With 4 bases clipped from V and 6 bases from J, the junction kept 11 bases outside the gene matches. The CDR3 runs 15 residues. The CDR3 coding sequence is TGTGCCAGCAGCCTACGGGACAGTTGGGGGGCTGAAGCTTTCTTT. This translates into CASSLRDSWGAEAFF.

The J gene is TRBJ1-3, the V gene TRBV29-1; TRBD1 matches 9 bases. The CDR3 is made up of 14 amino acids. V dropped 4 bases and J dropped 4; count of bases not matched to a gene: 5. From germline, CDR1 is SQVTM and CDR2 ANQGSEA. For the CDR3, the DNA is TGCAGCGTTGCGGACAGGGGAGCCGGAAACACCATATATTTT. Its translation is CSVADRGAGNTIYF.

The V and J genes are TRBV5-4 and TRBJ2-5; D remains ambiguous. The CDR3 runs to 11 residues. Trimming left V 3 bases short and J 4 bases short, with 4 bases between. Germline assignment: CDR1 SGHNT and CDR2 YYREEE (reference sequence). Here the CDR3 reads CASSSGETQYF. In DNA, the CDR3 is TGTGCCAGCAGCTCTGGAGAGACCCAGTACTTC.

The gene calls are TRBV30 and TRBJ1-1, with D unclear. The CDR3 consists of 13 residues. With 0 bases removed from V and 3 bases from J, the gap between germline ends came to 8 bases. In germline, CDR1 is GTSNPN, CDR2 SVGIG (reference sequence). This chain's CDR3 is CAWSVQSDTEAFF. For the CDR3, the DNA is TGTGCCTGGAGTGTACAAAGCGACACTGAAGCTTTCTTT.

The sample holds a few counts of this clone. In nucleotides, the CDR3 is TGTGCCAGCAGTCATCGGGGACTAAGCACAGATACGCAGTATTTT. As protein: CASSHRGLSTDTQYF. J is TRBJ2-3 and V is TRBV25-1; 7 nucleotides match TRBD2. There are 15 residues in the CDR3. Germline trimming cut 5 bases from V and 0 bases from J; bases unmatched to any gene: 5. Germline loops: CDR1 MGHDK, CDR2 SYGVNS.

The V and J genes are TRBV29-1 and TRBJ2-7; 7 bases match TRBD1. The junction had 18 bases not matched to a gene; V was cut back by 4 bases and J by 0 bases. The germline V gene encodes CDR1 SQVTM and CDR2 ANQGSEA. The CDR3 has 18 amino acids. CDR3 sequence (DNA): TGCAGCGTTGGTGACAGGGTAGAATCCAAGGGTTCCTCCTACGAGCAGTACTTC. It encodes CSVGDRVESKGSSYEQYF.

This clone was seen only a few times. The gene calls are TRBV4-2 and TRBJ2-1; 8 bases map to TRBD2. This CDR3 spans 16 amino acids. From germline, CDR1 is LGHNA and CDR2 YNFKEQ. V gave up 3 bases and J gave up 3 bases; unmatched junction bases: 7. This CDR3 reads CASSHRAGDLYNEQFF. CDR3 sequence (DNA): TGTGCCAGCAGCCATCGAGCGGGGGACCTCTACAATGAGCAGTTCTTC.

Note on this clone: Other DNA sequences in the same sample also yield this CDR3. The gene calls are TRBV10-3 and TRBJ2-7; 7 bases align to TRBD1. In germline, CDR1 is ENHRY, CDR2 SYGVKD. CDR3 size: 12 residues. V shed 4 bases, J shed 3 bases, and the junction held 0 bases outside the gene matches. The CDR3 nucleotides read TGTGCCATCAGTGGACAGGGCTACGAGCAGTACTTC. Translating it yields CAISGQGYEQYF.

This clone appeared a few times. This chain joins TRBV15 and TRBJ1-1; D unclear. CDR3 length: 16 amino acids. Germline CDR1 reads LNHNV; CDR2 reads YYDKDF (reference sequence). V dropped 0 bases and J dropped 0 bases, with 11 bases sitting between them. CDR3 residues: CATSRDSPRVNTEAFF. In nucleotides, the CDR3 is TGTGCCACCAGCAGAGATTCGCCGCGAGTGAACACTGAAGCTTTCTTT.

The chain combines TRBV2 with TRBJ2-5; unclear D gene. The V and J ends lost 7 bases and 4 bases respectively, with 10 bases between them. The CDR3 loop spans 12 amino acids. Germline V gives CDR1 SNHLY, CDR2 FYNNEI. Written as DNA, the CDR3 is TGTGCCAGCATGGGGATCGGAGAGACCCAGTACTTC. Protein: CASMGIGETQYF.

V gene TRBV30 combines with J gene TRBJ1-1; D not resolved. The ends were cut back, 5 bases at V and 1 base at J, with 11 bases in the middle. Per germline, CDR1 GTSNPN and CDR2 SVGIG (reference sequence). The CDR3 is 13 residues long. Here the CDR3 reads CAWWLLSNTEAFF. The CDR3, as DNA: TGTGCCTGGTGGCTTCTGTCGAACACTGAAGCTTTCTTT.

This clone came up a few times. The genes are TRBV29-1 and TRBJ2-5; 10 bases are a match to TRBD2. With 4 bases clipped from V and 5 bases from J, the junction kept 7 bases outside the gene matches. The CDR3 has 14 residues. CDR1 and CDR2 from the germline V gene are SQVTM and ANQGSEA. In nucleotides, the CDR3 is TGCAGCGTTGGCACAGCGGGGGGGCGGGAGACCCAGTACTTC. This sequence encodes CSVGTAGGRETQYF.

The chain recombines TRBV7-8 with TRBJ2-7, with D perhaps TRBD1 (5 bases). The CDR3 covers 13 residues. Trimming took off 3 bases at V and 5 bases at J, with 11 bases between the two ends. Germline V gene sequence: CDR1 SGHVS, CDR2 FQNEAQ. In DNA, the CDR3 is TGTGCCAGCAGCTTCGCAGGGCTCGACGAGCAGTACTTC. Translated: CASSFAGLDEQYF.

J is TRBJ1-1 and V is TRBV10-3; the D is unclear. Trimming took 2 bases from V and 1 from J, leaving 5 bases between them. Per germline, CDR1 ENHRY and CDR2 SYGVKD. CDR3 length: 13 residues. The CDR3 nucleotides read TGTGCCATCAGTGAGACCCAGAACACTGAAGCTTTCTTT. Its translation is CAISETQNTEAFF.

There are a few counts of this clone. This sequence joins TRBV18 and TRBJ2-7, with unresolved D. This CDR3 is 15 amino acids long. Trimming removed 3 bases from V and 3 bases from J, with 15 bases in between. Looked up from germline, CDR1 is KGHSH and CDR2 is LQKENI. As DNA, the CDR3 is TGTGCCAGCTCACCGCCCTCACGGAAGGACTACGAGCAGTACTTC. It is translated as CASSPPSRKDYEQYF.

This clone showed up just a few times. The CDR3 DNA is TGCGCCAGCAGCCCGGGACAGGGACTCTACGAGCAGTACTTC. Translation gives CASSPGQGLYEQYF. The V call is TRBV5-1, the J call TRBJ2-7, with 9 positions matching TRBD1. Germline assignment: CDR1 SGHRS and CDR2 YFSETQ. The CDR3 loop spans 14 amino acids. With 4 bases clipped from V and 3 bases from J, the junction kept 5 bases outside the gene matches.

The genes are TRBV7-2 and TRBJ1-5, with D perhaps TRBD1 (5 bases). The V end was cut by 5 bases, the J end by 7 bases, with 27 bases between. The germline gives CDR1 SGHTA, CDR2 FQGNSA. The CDR3 totals 18 residues. CDR3 bases: TGTGCCAGCAGCCAACGAGGCCCCGGAGGGGACCTTAGGCAGCCCCAGCATTTT. Protein sequence: CASSQRGPGGDLRQPQHF.